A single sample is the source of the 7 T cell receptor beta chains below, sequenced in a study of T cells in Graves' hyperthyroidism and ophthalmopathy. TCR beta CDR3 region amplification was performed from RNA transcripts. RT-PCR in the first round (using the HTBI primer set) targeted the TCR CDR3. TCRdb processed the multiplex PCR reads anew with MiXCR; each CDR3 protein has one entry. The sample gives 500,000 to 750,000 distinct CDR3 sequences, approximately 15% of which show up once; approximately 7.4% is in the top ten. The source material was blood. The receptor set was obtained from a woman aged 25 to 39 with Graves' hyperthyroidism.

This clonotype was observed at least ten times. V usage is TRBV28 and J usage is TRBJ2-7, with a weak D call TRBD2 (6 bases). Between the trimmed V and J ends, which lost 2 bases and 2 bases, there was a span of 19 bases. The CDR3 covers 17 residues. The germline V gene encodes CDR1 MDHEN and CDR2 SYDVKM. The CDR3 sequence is CASSLTPGRGPTYEQYF. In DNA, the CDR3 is TGTGCCAGCAGTTTAACCCCCGGGCGGGGCCCTACCTACGAGCAGTACTTC.

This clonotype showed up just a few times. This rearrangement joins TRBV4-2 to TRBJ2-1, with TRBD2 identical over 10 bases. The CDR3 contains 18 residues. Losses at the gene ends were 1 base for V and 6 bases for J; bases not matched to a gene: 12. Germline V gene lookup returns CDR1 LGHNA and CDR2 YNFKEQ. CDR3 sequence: CASSQVSSGSYLGNEQFF. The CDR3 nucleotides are TGTGCCAGCAGCCAAGTTTCTAGCGGGAGTTATTTGGGCAATGAGCAGTTCTTC.

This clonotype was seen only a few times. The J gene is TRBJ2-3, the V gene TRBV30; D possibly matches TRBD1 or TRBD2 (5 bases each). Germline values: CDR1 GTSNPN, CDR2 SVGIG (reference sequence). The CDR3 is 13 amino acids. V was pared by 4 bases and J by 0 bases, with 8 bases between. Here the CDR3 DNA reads TGTGCCTGGAATTGGGGGAGCACAGATACGCAGTATTTT. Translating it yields CAWNWGSTDTQYF.

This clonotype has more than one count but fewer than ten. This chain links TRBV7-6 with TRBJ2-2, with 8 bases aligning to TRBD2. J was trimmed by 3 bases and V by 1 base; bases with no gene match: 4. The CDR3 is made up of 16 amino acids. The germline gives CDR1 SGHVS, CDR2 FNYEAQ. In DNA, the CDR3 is TGTGCCAGCAGCTTAGAAGCGGGAGTATACACCGGGGAGCTGTTTTTT. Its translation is CASSLEAGVYTGELFF.

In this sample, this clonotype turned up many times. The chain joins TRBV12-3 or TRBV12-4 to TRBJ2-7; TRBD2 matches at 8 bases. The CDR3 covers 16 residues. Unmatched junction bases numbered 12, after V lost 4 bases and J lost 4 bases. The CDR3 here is CASSWGGGRPKYEQYF. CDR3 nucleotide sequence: TGTGCCAGCAGTTGGGGTGGCGGGAGGCCTAAATACGAGCAGTACTTC.

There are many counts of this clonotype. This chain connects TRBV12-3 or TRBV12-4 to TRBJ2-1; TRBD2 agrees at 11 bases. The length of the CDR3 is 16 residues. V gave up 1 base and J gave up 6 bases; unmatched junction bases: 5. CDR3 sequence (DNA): TGTGCCAGCAGTTTAGTAGCGGGAGGGAGTTCCAATGAGCAGTTCTTC. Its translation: CASSLVAGGSSNEQFF.

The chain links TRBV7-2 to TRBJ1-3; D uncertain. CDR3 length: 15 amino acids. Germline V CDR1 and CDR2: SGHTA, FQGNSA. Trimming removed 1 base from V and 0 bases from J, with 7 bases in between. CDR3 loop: CASSLEGDSGNTIYF. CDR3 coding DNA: TGTGCCAGCAGCTTAGAGGGCGACTCTGGAAACACCATATATTTT.